Each of the 10 T cell receptor beta chains below was sequenced from the same sample in a study of naive and memory T cell subsets. Antigens of these TCRs are unknown. An equimolar mix of two oligonucleotides served as the beta constant-region primer for TRBC1 and TRBC2. Ligated cDNA was amplified by four rounds of PCR with nested alpha and beta constant-region primers and SP2. In TCRdb, the UMI-ligation and nested PCR reads were re-called with MiXCR into one record per CDR3 protein. The table shows over 130,000 distinct CDR3 sequences, with approximately 20% occurring only once. Overall study findings and caveats: Possibly reflecting memory cells re-expressing CD45RA, a few larger clonotypes occurred in naive repertoires, especially CD8.

Sequencing was carried out using naive CD8+ T cells from blood. The receptors derive from a human donor in good health.

This clonotype was found a few times. The chain uses TRBV14 and TRBJ2-7, with D perhaps TRBD2 (6 bases). The CDR3 covers 15 residues. V dropped 0 bases and J dropped 0 bases, with 9 bases sitting between them. Per the germline V gene, CDR1 is SGHDN and CDR2 is FVKESK. The CDR3 here is CASSQEGGGSYEQYF. The CDR3 region has the DNA TGTGCCAGCAGCCAAGAGGGGGGAGGCTCCTACGAGCAGTACTTC.

The chain uses TRBV24-1 and TRBJ2-1, with D maybe TRBD2 (5 bases). The CDR3 has 14 residues. Looked up from germline, CDR1 is KGHDR and CDR2 is SFDVKD. Trimming cost V 3 bases and J 5 bases, with 10 bases left between them. This CDR3 is CATSDPGLNNEQFF. The DNA for the CDR3 is TGTGCCACCAGTGATCCAGGACTGAACAATGAGCAGTTCTTC.

This clonotype has only a few counts. This chain connects TRBV6-2 or TRBV6-3 to TRBJ1-1; a weak D match, TRBD1 (6 bases). This CDR3 contains 11 residues. The germline V gene encodes CDR1 MNHEY and CDR2 SVGEGT. Trimming stripped 7 bases from V and 6 bases from J, with 9 bases between. CDR3 nucleotide sequence: TGTGCCAGCAACGGGGGCGCTGAAGCTTTCTTT. Translated, it gives CASNGGAEAFF.

The chain employs TRBV7-8 and TRBJ2-2, with D perhaps matching TRBD2 (5 bases). CDR3 length: 16 amino acids. The ends were cut back, 7 bases at V and 2 bases at J, with 17 bases in the middle. Germline V gene data show CDR1 as SGHVS and CDR2 as FQNEAQ. In DNA, the CDR3 is TGTGCCAGCACCCTAGCAGAGACTCGTAACACCGGGGAGCTGTTTTTT. This sequence encodes CASTLAETRNTGELFF.

This clonotype was observed a few times. The chain has TRBV23-1 and TRBJ1-5; D possibly corresponds to TRBD1 (5 bases). TRBV23-1 is assigned to the ORF class and has an uncertain function. CDR3 length: 14 residues. V lost 6 bases and J 8 bases, leaving 17 bases between the germline ends. CDR3 sequence: CASRPQALGKPQHF. The CDR3 region has the DNA TGCGCCAGCAGGCCACAGGCCCTAGGGAAGCCCCAGCATTTT.

The CDR3 coding sequence is TGTGCCAGCAGCGTACAAATCGGGACAGACAGGAACAATGAGCAGTTCTTC. Translation: CASSVQIGTDRNNEQFF. The rearrangement uses TRBV9 and TRBJ2-1; 7 bases are shared with TRBD1. The CDR3 loop spans 17 amino acids. Germline V gene lookup returns CDR1 SGDLS and CDR2 YYNGEE. The junction had 12 bases not matched to a gene; V was cut back by 1 base and J by 5 bases.

This sequence joins TRBV27 and TRBJ2-7, with TRBD1 identical over 9 bases. V lost 8 bases and J lost 12; bases outside the gene matches: 8. This CDR3 has 11 amino acids. Germline CDR1 and CDR2: MNHEY and SMNVEV (reference sequence). CDR3 protein: CASGGQGTRYF. For the CDR3, the DNA is TGTGCCAGCGGAGGACAGGGGACACGGTACTTC.

This clonotype was seen a few times. The chain couples TRBV27 to TRBJ2-2, with 9 bases lining up with TRBD1. CDR3 length equals 18 residues. The germline V gene has CDR1 MNHEY and CDR2 SMNVEV (reference sequence). The J segment lost 5 bases and the V segment lost 2 bases, leaving 12 bases of the junction unmatched. The CDR3: CASSLIFLGTGRTGELFF. The CDR3 region has the DNA TGTGCCAGCAGTTTAATTTTTTTGGGGACAGGGAGGACCGGGGAGCTGTTTTTT.

V usage is TRBV5-1 and J usage is TRBJ2-7; tentatively, D is TRBD2 (6 bases). The CDR3 runs to 14 residues. The ends were cut back, 5 bases at V and 2 bases at J, with 14 bases in the middle. Germline V CDR1 and CDR2: SGHRS, YFSETQ. Here the CDR3 DNA reads TGCGCCAGCAGAAGTCCGGGGAGGCCCTACGAGCAGTACTTC. Translation: CASRSPGRPYEQYF.

This clonotype was seen a handful of times. The rearrangement links TRBV9 to TRBJ1-4; D uncertain. This CDR3 is built from 15 residues. CDR1 and CDR2 (germline): SGDLS, YYNGEE. V dropped 3 bases and J dropped 3 bases, with 12 bases sitting between them. Here the CDR3 DNA reads TGTGCCAGCAGCGGCGCAGGAGGTCCTAATGAAAAACTGTTTTTT. Protein product: CASSGAGGPNEKLFF.